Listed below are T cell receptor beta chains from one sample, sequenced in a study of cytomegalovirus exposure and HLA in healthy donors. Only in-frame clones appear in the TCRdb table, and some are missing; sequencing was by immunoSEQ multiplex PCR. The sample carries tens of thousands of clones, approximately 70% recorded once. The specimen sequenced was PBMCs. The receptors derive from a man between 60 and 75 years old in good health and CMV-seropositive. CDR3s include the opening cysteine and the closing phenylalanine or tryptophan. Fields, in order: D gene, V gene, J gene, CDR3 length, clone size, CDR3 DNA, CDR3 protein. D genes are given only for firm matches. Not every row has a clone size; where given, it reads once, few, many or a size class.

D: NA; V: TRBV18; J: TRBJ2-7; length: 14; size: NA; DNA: TGTGCCAGCTCACCAACAGGGTTGAGCTACGAGCAGTACTTC; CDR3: CASSPTGLSYEQYF
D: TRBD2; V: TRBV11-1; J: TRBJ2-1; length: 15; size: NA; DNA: TGTGCCAGCAGCCGTGGACTAGCGGGAGTTGATGAGCAGTTCTTC; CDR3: CASSRGLAGVDEQFF
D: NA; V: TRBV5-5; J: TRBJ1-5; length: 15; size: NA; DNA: TGTGCCAGCAGCTTGGATTCCCGGGGTAACCAGCCCCAGCATTTT; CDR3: CASSLDSRGNQPQHF
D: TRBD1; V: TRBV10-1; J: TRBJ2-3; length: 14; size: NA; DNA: TGCGCCAGCAAGGGACAGGGTGAAGCAGATACGCAGTATTTT; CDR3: CASKGQGEADTQYF
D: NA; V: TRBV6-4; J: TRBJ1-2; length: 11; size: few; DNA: TGTGCCAGCAGTGATTCGGGAGGCTACACCTTC; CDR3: CASSDSGGYTF
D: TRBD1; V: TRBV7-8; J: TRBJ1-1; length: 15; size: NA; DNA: TGTGCCAGCAGCGTGGGACAGGGGGGTCATACTGAAGCTTTCTTT; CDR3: CASSVGQGGHTEAFF
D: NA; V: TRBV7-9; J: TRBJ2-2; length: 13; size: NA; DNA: TGTGCCAGCAGACAGGTCATACCCGGGGAGCTGTTTTTT; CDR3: CASRQVIPGELFF
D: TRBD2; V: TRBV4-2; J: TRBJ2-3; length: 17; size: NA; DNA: TGTGCCAGCAGCCAAGGGCTAGCGGGGACAGGCACAGATACGCAGTATTTT; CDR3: CASSQGLAGTGTDTQYF
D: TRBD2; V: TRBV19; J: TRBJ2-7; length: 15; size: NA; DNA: TGTGCCAGTAGTTATAACGGACTAGTGGACGCCGAGCAGTACTTC; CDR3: CASSYNGLVDAEQYF
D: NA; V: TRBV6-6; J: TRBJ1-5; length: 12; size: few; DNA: TGTGCCAGCAGTTACTCGGAGGGGCCCCAGCATTTT; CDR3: CASSYSEGPQHF
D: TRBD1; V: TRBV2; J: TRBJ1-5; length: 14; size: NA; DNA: TGTGCCAGCAGTGAAGCGACAGGGCATCAGCCCCAGCATTTT; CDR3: CASSEATGHQPQHF
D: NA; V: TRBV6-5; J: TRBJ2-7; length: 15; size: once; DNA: TGTGCCAGCAGTTACTCCGGGGTTTCCGATTACGAGCAGTACTTC; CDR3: CASSYSGVSDYEQYF
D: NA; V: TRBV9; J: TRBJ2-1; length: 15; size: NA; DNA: TGTGCCAGCAGCGTCTTAGACATTGGCCACAATGAGCAGTTCTTC; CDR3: CASSVLDIGHNEQFF
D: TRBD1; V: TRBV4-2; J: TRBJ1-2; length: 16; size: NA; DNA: TGTGCCAGCAGCCCCCGGGGTGGACAGGGGGGCTATGGCTACACCTTC; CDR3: CASSPRGGQGGYGYTF
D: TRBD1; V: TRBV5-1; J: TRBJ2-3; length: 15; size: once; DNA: TGCGCCAGCAGCTCCCGACAGGGTATCTCAGATACGCAGTATTTT; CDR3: CASSSRQGISDTQYF
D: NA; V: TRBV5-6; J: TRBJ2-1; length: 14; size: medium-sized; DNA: TGTGCCAGCCGGGGTCGGCGGCCCTACAATGAGCAGTTCTTC; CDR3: CASRGRRPYNEQFF
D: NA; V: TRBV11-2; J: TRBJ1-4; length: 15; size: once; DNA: TGTGCCAGCAGCTTAGACATACAGGGATATGAAAAACTGTTTTTT; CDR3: CASSLDIQGYEKLFF
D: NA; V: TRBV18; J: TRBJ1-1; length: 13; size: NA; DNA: TGTGCCAGCTCACTCGGACTGACGGATGAAGCTTTCTTT; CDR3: CASSLGLTDEAFF
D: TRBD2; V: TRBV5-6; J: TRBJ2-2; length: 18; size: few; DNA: TGTGCCAGCAGCTCCCGAGGGAGCGGGGGCAGGGTAACCGGGGAGCTGTTTTTT; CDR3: CASSSRGSGGRVTGELFF
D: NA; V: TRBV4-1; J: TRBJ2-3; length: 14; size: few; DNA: TGCGCCAGCAGCCAAGGTCACAACACAGATACGCAGTATTTT; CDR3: CASSQGHNTDTQYF
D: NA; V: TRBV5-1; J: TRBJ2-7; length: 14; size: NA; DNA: TGCGCCAGCAGTAGAGAGGTGTCGAGAGACGAGCAGTACTTC; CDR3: CASSREVSRDEQYF
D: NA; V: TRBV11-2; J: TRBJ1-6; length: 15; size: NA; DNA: TGTGCCAGCACCAAAACCCCCGGTAGTGATTCACCCCTCCACTTT; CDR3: CASTKTPGSDSPLHF
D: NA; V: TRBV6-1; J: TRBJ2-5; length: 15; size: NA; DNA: TGTGCCAGCAGTGAACGCCTTGGGCGCCAAGAGACCCAGTACTTC; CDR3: CASSERLGRQETQYF
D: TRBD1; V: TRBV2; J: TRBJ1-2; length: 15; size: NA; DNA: TGTGCCAGCACCAAGACCGCGACAGGGGGTGTTGGCTACACCTTC; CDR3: CASTKTATGGVGYTF
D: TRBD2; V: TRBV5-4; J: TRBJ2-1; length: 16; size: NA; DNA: TGTGCCAGCAGCTCCCGGACCGGGACTAGCGGCAATGAGCAGTTCTTC; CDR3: CASSSRTGTSGNEQFF
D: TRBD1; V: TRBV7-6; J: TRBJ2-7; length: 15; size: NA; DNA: TGTGCCAGCAGCTTAAGTGGGGACAGAATGTACGAGCAGTACTTC; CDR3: CASSLSGDRMYEQYF
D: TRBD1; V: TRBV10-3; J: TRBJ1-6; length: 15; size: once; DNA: TGTGCCATCAGTGAGCCCGGACAGGATCCCTTCACCCTCCACTTT; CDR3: CAISEPGQDPFTLHF
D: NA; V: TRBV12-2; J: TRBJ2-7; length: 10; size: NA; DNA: TGTGCAAGTCGCCCTTACGAGCAGTACTTC; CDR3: CASRPYEQYF
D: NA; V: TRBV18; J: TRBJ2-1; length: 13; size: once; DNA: TGTGCCAGCTCACCCTCGTGGGGCGGTGAGCAGTTCTTC; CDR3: CASSPSWGGEQFF
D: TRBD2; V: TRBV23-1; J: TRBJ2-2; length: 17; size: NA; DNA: TGCGCCAGCAGTGGAGTAAGAGCGGGGGTGGGCACCGGGGAGCTGTTTTTT; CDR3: CASSGVRAGVGTGELFF
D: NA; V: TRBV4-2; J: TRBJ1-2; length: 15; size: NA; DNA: TGTGCCAGCAGTACAGGGACGTTGGGAAACTATGGCTACACCTTC; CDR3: CASSTGTLGNYGYTF
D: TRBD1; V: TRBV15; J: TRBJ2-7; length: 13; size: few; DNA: TGTGCCACCATGGACAGGGGGGGATACGAGCAGTACTTC; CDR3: CATMDRGGYEQYF
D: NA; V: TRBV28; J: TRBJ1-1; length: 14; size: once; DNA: TGTGCCAGCAGTTTCCGGGGAGGGTTTCATGAAGCTTTCTTT; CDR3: CASSFRGGFHEAFF
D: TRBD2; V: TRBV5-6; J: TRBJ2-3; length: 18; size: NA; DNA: TGTGCCAGCAGCCTCCGGACTAGCGGGAGGCCCCACACAGATACGCAGTATTTT; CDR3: CASSLRTSGRPHTDTQYF
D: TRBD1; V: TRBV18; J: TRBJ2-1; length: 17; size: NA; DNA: TGTGCCAGCTCACCAAATCCCGGGACAGGGGGCCGGGATGAGCAGTTCTTC; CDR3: CASSPNPGTGGRDEQFF
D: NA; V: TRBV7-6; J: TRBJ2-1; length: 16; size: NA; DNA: TGTGCCAGCAGCTTAGCTTCGAAGCCGTTCTACGATGAGCAGTTCTTC; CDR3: CASSLASKPFYDEQFF
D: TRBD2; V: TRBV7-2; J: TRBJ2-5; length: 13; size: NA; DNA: TGTGCCAGCAAAACGGGGGGGCGGGAGACCCAGTACTTC; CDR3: CASKTGGRETQYF
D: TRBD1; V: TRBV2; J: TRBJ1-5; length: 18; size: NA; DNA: TGTGCCAGTCGTACCTCTCTTGTGGGACAGTCTTGGAATCAGCCCCAGCATTTT; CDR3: CASRTSLVGQSWNQPQHF
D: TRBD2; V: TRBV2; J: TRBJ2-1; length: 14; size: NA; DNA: TGTGCCAGCTCCTTACTAGCGGGAGAGGGTGAGCAGTTCTTC; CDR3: CASSLLAGEGEQFF
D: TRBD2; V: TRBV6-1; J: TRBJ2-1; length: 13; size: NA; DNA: TGTGCCAGCAGTGAACTAGCGGGTGATGAGCAGTTCTTC; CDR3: CASSELAGDEQFF
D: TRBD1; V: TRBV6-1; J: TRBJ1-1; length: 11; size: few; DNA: TGTGCCGGACAGGGTAACACTGAAGCTTTCTTT; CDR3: CAGQGNTEAFF
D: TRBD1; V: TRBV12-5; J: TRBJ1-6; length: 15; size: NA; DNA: TGTGCTAGTATATTCCAGGGGGATCTTGATTCACCCCTCCACTTT; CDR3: CASIFQGDLDSPLHF
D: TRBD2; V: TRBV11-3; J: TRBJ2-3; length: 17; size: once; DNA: TGTGCCAGCAGCTTAACACTAGCGGGCTCCGCCACAGATACGCAGTATTTT; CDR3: CASSLTLAGSATDTQYF
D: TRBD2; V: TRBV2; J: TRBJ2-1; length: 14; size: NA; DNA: TGTGCCAACAAGGGGATAGCGGGGGGAGATGAGCAGTTCTTC; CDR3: CANKGIAGGDEQFF
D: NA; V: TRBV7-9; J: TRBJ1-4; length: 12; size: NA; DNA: TGTGCCAGCAGCCCTTTAAATGAAAAACTGTTTTTT; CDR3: CASSPLNEKLFF
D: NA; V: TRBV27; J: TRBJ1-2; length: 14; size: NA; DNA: TGTGCCAGCGGGGCCCCCATGGATATCTATGGCTACACCTTC; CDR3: CASGAPMDIYGYTF
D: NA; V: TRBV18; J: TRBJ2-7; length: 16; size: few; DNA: TGTGCCAGCTCACCCTTCGAACAGGGCAGCTCCTACGAGCAGTACTTC; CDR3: CASSPFEQGSSYEQYF
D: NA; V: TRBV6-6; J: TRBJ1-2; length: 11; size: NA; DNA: TGTGCCAGCAGTAGAACAGGTGATTGCACCTTC; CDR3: CASSRTGDCTF
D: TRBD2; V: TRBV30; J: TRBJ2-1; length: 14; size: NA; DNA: TGTGCCTGGAATAGCGGGAGGGGTAACAATGAGCAGTTCTTC; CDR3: CAWNSGRGNNEQFF
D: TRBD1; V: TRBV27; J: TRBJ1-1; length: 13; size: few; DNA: TGTGCCAGCATAAAACAGGGGTACACTGAAGCTTTCTTT; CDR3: CASIKQGYTEAFF
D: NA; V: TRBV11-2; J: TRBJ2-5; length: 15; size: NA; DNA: TGTGCCAGCAGCTTAGGGCACGGGGAAGGAGAGACCCAGTACTTC; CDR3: CASSLGHGEGETQYF
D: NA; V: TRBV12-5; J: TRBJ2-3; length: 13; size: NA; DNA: TGTGCTAGCCGACAGCCGGCGGGGTATACGCAGTATTTT; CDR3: CASRQPAGYTQYF
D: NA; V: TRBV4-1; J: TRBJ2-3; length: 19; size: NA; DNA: TGCGCCAGCAGCCAAGATCCGGCCGCTGGGGGCAAAAGCACAGATACGCAGTATTTT; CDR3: CASSQDPAAGGKSTDTQYF
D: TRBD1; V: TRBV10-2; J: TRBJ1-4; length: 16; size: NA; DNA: TGCGCCAGCAGTGAAGTTCCGGGACAGGGTAATGAAAAACTGTTTTTT; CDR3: CASSEVPGQGNEKLFF
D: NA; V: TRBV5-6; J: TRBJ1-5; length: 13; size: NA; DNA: TGTGCCAGCAGCTTCAGGGGCGTCCAGCCCCAGCATTTT; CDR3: CASSFRGVQPQHF